Listed here are 8 T cell receptor beta chains from one sample, sequenced in a study of glioma-infiltrating T cells after dendritic cell vaccination. Indicated time point: after dendritic cell vaccination, including at tumor progression/relapse. Assay used: immunoSEQ multiplex PCR; TCRdb lists only in-frame clones, some missing. The sample has about 87,000 clones; 83% are singletons. Sequencing was performed on blood, taken after dendritic cell vaccination. Source of these receptors: a human donor with glioblastoma.

This rearrangement joins TRBV5-5 to TRBJ1-6, with 9 bases lining up with TRBD1. Trimming at V came to 7 bases and at J to 7 bases, leaving 12 bases not matched to a gene. Germline V gives CDR1 SGHKS, CDR2 YYEKEE (reference sequence). There are 16 residues in the CDR3. CDR3 coding DNA: TGTGCCAGCTGGGGAGAACAGGGGGCGAAAAATTCACCCCTCCACTTT. Its translation: CASWGEQGAKNSPLHF.

This chain joins TRBV5-6 and TRBJ2-1, with a weak D call TRBD1 (6 bases). The CDR3 is 15 residues long. Germline V gene sequence: CDR1 SGHDT, CDR2 YYEEEE. Between the trimmed V and J ends, which lost 4 bases and 7 bases, there was a span of 18 bases. CDR3 bases: TGTGCCAGCAGCACCGGGACAACCCTAAGGAATGAGCAGTTCTTC. Amino acid sequence: CASSTGTTLRNEQFF.

The V and J genes are TRBV7-2 and TRBJ1-2; 8 bases are shared with TRBD1. The CDR3 runs 15 residues. V trimming: 4 bases; J trimming: 8 bases; junction bases outside the gene matches: 12. Germline-derived CDR1 and CDR2 are SGHTA and FQGNSA. The CDR3 nucleotides are TGTGCCAGCAGCTCCTCGACAGGGGAGGGTCGGGGCTACACCTTC. Translating it yields CASSSSTGEGRGYTF.

V and J are TRBV7-6 and TRBJ2-6; D possibly corresponds to TRBD1 (6 bases). Trimming removed 4 bases at V and 0 bases at J, with 10 bases between. Germline-derived CDR1 and CDR2 are SGHVS and FNYEAQ. The CDR3 is 16 amino acids. The CDR3: CASSSPRGSGANVLTF. DNA of the CDR3: TGTGCCAGCAGCTCTCCCAGGGGCTCTGGGGCCAACGTCCTGACTTTC.

The rearrangement joins TRBV6-5 to TRBJ1-4, with D maybe TRBD1 (5 bases). Germline V lookup: CDR1 MNHEY, CDR2 SVGAGI. Trimming shortened V by 1 base and J by 13 bases, and 19 bases separated the two germline ends. The CDR3 length is 15 residues. The CDR3 here is CASSYLAETGKRLFF. The CDR3 DNA is TGTGCCAGCAGTTACTTGGCAGAAACAGGAAAGAGACTGTTTTTT.

The chain is built from TRBV9 and TRBJ1-2; no reliable D call. Germline assignment: CDR1 SGDLS and CDR2 YYNGEE. This CDR3 region has 12 residues. Between the trimmed V and J ends, which lost 4 bases and 8 bases, there was a span of 12 bases. In nucleotides, the CDR3 is TGTGCCAGCAGCAAAGCAAGAGGAGGCTACACCTTC. Protein product: CASSKARGGYTF.

This chain connects TRBV5-4 to TRBJ1-2, with D perhaps matching TRBD1 (6 bases). Germline-derived CDR1 and CDR2 are SGHNT and YYREEE (reference sequence). V lost 3 bases, J lost 6 bases, and 21 bases lay in between. The CDR3 spans 16 residues. CDR3 sequence (DNA): TGTGCCAGCAGCTCCCGGGACACCGCGCTGTGGGATGGCTACACCTTC. It encodes CASSSRDTALWDGYTF.

The J gene is TRBJ2-5, the V gene TRBV9; 14 nucleotides align to TRBD2. Germline CDR1 reads SGDLS; CDR2 reads YYNGEE. The V gene end was trimmed by 4 bases and the J gene end by 5 bases; junction bases not matched to a gene: 4. The CDR3 covers 15 residues. The chain's CDR3 is CASSLGTSGGETQYF. For the CDR3, the DNA is TGTGCCAGCAGCCTTGGGACTAGCGGGGGTGAGACCCAGTACTTC. Full variable domain (remainder filled in from reference TRBV9 and TRBJ2-5): DSGVTQTPKHLITATGQRVTLRCSPRSGDLSVYWYQQSLDQGLQFLIQYYNGEERAKGNILERFSAQQFPDLHSELNLSSLELGDSALYFCASSLGTSGGETQYFGPGTRLLVL.